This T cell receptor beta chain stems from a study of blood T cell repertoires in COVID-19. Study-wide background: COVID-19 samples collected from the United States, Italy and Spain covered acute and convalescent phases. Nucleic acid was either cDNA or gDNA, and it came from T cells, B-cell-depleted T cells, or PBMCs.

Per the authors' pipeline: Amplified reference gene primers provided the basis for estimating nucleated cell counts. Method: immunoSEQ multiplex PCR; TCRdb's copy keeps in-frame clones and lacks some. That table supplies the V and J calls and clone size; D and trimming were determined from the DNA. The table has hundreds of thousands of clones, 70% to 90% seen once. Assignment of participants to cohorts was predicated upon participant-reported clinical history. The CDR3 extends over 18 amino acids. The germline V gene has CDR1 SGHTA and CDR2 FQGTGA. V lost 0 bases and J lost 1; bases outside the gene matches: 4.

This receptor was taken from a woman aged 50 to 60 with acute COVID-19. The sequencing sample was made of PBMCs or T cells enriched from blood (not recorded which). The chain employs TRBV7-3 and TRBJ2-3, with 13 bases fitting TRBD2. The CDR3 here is CASSLTPTSGGGTDTQYF. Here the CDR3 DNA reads TGTGCCAGCAGCTTAACCCCCACTAGCGGGGGGGGCACAGATACGCAGTATTTT.